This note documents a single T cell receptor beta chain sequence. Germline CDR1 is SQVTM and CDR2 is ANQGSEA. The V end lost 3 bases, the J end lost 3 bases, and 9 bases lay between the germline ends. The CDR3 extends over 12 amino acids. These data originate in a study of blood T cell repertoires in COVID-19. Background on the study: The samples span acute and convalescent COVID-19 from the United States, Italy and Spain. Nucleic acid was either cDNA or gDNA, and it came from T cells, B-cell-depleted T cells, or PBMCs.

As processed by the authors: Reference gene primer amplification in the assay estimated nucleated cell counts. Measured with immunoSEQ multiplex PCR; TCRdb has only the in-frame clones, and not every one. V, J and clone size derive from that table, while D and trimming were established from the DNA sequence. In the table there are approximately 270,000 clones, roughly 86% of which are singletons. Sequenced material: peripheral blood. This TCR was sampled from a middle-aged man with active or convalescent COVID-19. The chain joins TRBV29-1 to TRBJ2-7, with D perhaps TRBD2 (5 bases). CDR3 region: CSVDGLNYEQYF. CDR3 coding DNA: TGCAGCGTTGACGGACTCAACTACGAGCAGTACTTC.